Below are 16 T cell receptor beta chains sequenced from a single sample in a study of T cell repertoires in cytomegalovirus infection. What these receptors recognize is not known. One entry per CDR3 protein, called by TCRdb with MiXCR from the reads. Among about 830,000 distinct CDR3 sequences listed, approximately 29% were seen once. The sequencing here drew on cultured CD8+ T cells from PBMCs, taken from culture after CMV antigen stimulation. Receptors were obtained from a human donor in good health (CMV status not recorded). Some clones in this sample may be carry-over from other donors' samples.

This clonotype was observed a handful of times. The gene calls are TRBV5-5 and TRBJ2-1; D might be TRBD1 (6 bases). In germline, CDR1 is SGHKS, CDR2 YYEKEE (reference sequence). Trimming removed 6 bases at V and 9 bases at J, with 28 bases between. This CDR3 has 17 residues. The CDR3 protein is CASTKGVADSMTIEQFF. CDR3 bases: TGTGCCAGCACTAAGGGGGTCGCGGACAGCATGACGATTGAGCAGTTCTTC.

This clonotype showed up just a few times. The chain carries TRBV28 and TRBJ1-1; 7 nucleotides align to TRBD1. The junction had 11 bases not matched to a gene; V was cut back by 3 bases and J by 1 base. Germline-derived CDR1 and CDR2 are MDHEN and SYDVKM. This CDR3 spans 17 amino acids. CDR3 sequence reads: CASSFSTGRYSNTEAFF. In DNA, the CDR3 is TGTGCCAGCAGTTTTTCGACAGGGCGATATTCGAACACTGAAGCTTTCTTT. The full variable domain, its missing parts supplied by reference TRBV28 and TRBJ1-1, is DVKVTQSSRYLVKRTGEKVFLECVQDMDHENMFWYRQDPGLGLRLIYFSYDVKMKEKGDIPEGYSVSREKKERFSLILESASTNQTSMYLCASSFSTGRYSNTEAFFGQGTRLTVV.

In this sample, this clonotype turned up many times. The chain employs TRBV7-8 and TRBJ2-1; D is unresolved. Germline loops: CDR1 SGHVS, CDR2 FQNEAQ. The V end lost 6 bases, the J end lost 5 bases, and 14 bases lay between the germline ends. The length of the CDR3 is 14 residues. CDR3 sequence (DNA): TGTGCCAGCAGGGCCCCAGAATGGGACAATGAGCAGTTCTTC. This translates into CASRAPEWDNEQFF. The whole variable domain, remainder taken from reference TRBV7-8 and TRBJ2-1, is GAGVSQSPRYKVAKRGQDVALRCDPISGHVSLFWYQQALGQGPEFLTYFQNEAQLDKSGLPSDRFFAERPEGSVSTLKIQRTQQEDSAVYLCASRAPEWDNEQFFGPGTRLTVL.

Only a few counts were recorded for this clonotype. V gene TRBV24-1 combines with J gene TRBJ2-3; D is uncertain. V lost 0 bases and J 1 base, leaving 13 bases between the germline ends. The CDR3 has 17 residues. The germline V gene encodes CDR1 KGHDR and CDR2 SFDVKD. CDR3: CATSDLGRTYRTDTQYF. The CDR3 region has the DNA TGTGCCACCAGTGATTTGGGCCGGACCTACCGCACAGATACGCAGTATTTT.

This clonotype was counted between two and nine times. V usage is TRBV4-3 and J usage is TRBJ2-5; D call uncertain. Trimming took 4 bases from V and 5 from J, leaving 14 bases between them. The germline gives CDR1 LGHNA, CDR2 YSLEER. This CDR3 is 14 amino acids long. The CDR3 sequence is CASSPLGPGETQYF. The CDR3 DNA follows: TGCGCCAGCAGCCCCTTGGGCCCGGGTGAGACCCAGTACTTC.

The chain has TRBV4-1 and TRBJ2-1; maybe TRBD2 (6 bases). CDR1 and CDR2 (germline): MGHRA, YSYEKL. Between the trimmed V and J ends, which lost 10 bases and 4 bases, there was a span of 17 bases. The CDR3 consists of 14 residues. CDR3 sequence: CATNNLGGYNEQFF. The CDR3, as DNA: TGCGCCACCAACAACCTTGGGGGGTACAATGAGCAGTTCTTC.

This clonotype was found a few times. CDR3 DNA sequence: TGTGCCAGCAGTTTTGAAGTCGCAGGCAGCTCCTATAATTCACCCCTCCACTTT. It codes for CASSFEVAGSSYNSPLHF. The chain is built from TRBV12-3 or TRBV12-4 and TRBJ1-6; D remains ambiguous. Trimming removed 3 bases at V and 0 bases at J, with 15 bases between. This CDR3 comprises 18 residues.

The CDR3: CASSQGGMNTEAFF. DNA for the CDR3: TGTGCCAGCAGTCAAGGAGGAATGAACACTGAAGCTTTCTTT. This sequence joins TRBV12-3 or TRBV12-4 and TRBJ1-1; D not certain. This CDR3 is built from 14 residues. Trimming removed 5 bases from V and 0 bases from J, with 10 bases in between.

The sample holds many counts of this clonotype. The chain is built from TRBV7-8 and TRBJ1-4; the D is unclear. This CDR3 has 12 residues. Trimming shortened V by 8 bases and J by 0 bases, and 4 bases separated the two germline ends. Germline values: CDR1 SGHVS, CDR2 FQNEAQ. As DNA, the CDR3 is TGTGCCAGCGGGTCAACTAATGAAAAACTGTTTTTT. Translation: CASGSTNEKLFF.

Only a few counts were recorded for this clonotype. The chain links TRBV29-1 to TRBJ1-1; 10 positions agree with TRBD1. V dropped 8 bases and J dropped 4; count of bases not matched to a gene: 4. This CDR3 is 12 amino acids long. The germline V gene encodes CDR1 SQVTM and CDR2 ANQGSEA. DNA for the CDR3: TGCAGCACGCGGACAGGGGGCACTGAAGCTTTCTTT. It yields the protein CSTRTGGTEAFF.

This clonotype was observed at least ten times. CDR3 in DNA: TGTGCCAGCACCGCGAGGCTAGACACAGATACGCAGTATTTT. It specifies CASTARLDTDTQYF. The gene calls are TRBV12-3 or TRBV12-4 and TRBJ2-3; D is unresolved. With 7 bases removed from V and 2 bases from J, the gap between germline ends came to 13 bases. CDR3 length: 14 residues.

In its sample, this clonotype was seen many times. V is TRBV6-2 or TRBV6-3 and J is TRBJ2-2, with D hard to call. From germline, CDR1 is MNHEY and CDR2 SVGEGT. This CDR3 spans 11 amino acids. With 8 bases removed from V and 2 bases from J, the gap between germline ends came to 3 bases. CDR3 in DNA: TGTGCCAGCCTTAACACCGGGGAGCTGTTTTTT. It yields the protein CASLNTGELFF.

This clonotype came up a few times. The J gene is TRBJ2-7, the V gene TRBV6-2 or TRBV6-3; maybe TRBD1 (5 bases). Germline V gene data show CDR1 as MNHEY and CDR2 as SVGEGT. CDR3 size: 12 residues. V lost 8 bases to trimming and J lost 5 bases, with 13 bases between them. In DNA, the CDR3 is TGTGCCAGCGGTCAGGGCTACGACGAGCAGTACGTC. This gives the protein CASGQGYDEQYV.

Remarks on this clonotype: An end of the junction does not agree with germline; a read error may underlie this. CDR3: CASSFRDVGRETQNF. The CDR3 region has the DNA TGTGCCAGCAGCTTCAGGGATGTTGGACGCGAGACCCAGAACTTC. V gene TRBV5-5 combines with J gene TRBJ2-5; tentatively, D is TRBD1 (5 bases). The CDR3 sequence is 15 residues long. The V gene's germline CDR1 is SGHKS and CDR2 YYEKEE (reference sequence).

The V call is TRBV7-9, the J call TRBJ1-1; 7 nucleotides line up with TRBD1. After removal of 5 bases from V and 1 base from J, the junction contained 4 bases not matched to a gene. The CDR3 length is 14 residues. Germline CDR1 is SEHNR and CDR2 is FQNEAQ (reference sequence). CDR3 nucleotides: TGTGCCAGCAGCGGGACAGCTAGGAACACTGAAGCTTTCTTT. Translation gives CASSGTARNTEAFF.

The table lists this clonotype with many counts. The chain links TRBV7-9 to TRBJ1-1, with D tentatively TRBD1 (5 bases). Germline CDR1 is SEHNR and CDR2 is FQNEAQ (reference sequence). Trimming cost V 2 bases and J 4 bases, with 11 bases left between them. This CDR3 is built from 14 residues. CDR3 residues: CASSLSSGLTEAFF. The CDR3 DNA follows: TGTGCCAGCAGCTTATCTTCGGGGCTCACTGAAGCTTTCTTT.